These 9 T cell receptor beta chains came from one sample sequenced in a study of blood T cell repertoires in COVID-19. This table comes from immunoSEQ multiplex PCR, and its TCRdb copy is limited to in-frame clones, with some not included. The sample comprises a few hundred thousand clones, 92% of which are singletons, and less than 20% rests with the top ten. Sample: PBMCs or T cells enriched from blood (not recorded which). Receptors were obtained from a woman under 40 who had recovered from COVID-19.

This chain connects TRBV2 to TRBJ1-5; 7 bases are shared with TRBD1. Germline V gene data show CDR1 as SNHLY and CDR2 as FYNNEI. CDR3 length: 16 residues. After removal of 4 bases from V and 0 bases from J, the junction contained 6 bases not matched to a gene. CDR3: CASSGRDRYSNQPQHF. In nucleotides, the CDR3 is TGTGCCAGCAGTGGAAGGGACAGATATAGCAATCAGCCCCAGCATTTT.

This clone was seen a handful of times. This rearrangement joins TRBV24-1 to TRBJ2-5; TRBD1 matches 10 bases. CDR1 is KGHDR, CDR2 SFDVKD, per germline. V lost 5 bases to trimming and J lost 3 bases; unmatched junction nucleotides: 5. The CDR3 runs to 15 residues. The CDR3, as DNA: TGTGCCACCAGTGCCCTGGGACAGGGGAAAGAGACCCAGTACTTC. It translates to CATSALGQGKETQYF.

This rearrangement joins TRBV11-2 to TRBJ2-1, with TRBD2 matching over 8 bases. The CDR3 runs 17 residues. Trimming removed 5 bases from V and 2 bases from J; junction bases left unmatched: 11. CDR1 is SGHAT and CDR2 is FQNNGV in the germline V gene. CDR3 DNA: TGTGCCAGCAGCCGTACTGAACGGGGGGGCCCCTACAATGAGCAGTTCTTC. This translates into CASSRTERGGPYNEQFF.

The V and J genes are TRBV5-4 and TRBJ1-1; D uncertain. CDR1 and CDR2 from the germline V gene are SGHNT and YYREEE (reference sequence). The V gene lost 1 base and the J gene lost 1 base, with 8 bases spanning the gap. CDR3 length equals 14 residues. The CDR3 loop is CASSLPHSNTEAFF. DNA of the CDR3: TGTGCCAGCAGCTTGCCGCACTCGAACACTGAAGCTTTCTTT.

The chain has TRBV7-8 and TRBJ1-5; the D gene is possibly TRBD1 (6 bases). CDR1 and CDR2 from the germline V gene are SGHVS and FQNEAQ. CDR3 length: 16 residues. Between the trimmed V and J ends, which lost 5 bases and 0 bases, there was a span of 14 bases. The CDR3 protein is CASSMDRKYSNQPQHF. The CDR3 bases are TGTGCCAGCAGCATGGACAGAAAATATAGCAATCAGCCCCAGCATTTT.

This chain links TRBV7-2 with TRBJ2-1, with D tentatively TRBD1 (5 bases). CDR1 and CDR2 from the germline V gene are SGHTA and FQGNSA. The CDR3 is 14 amino acids. V gave up 7 bases and J gave up 4 bases, with 14 bases separating them. The CDR3 is CASTQGNVYNEQFF. The CDR3 DNA is TGTGCCAGCACCCAGGGTAACGTATACAATGAGCAGTTCTTC.

J is TRBJ2-7 and V is TRBV10-3; the D gene is possibly TRBD2 (5 bases). The germline CDR1 and CDR2 sequences are ENHRY and SYGVKD. V gave up 11 bases and J gave up 0 bases, with 17 bases separating them. CDR3 length: 14 amino acids. The CDR3 DNA follows: TGTGCCGTGAGGGAAGGATCGAGCTCCTACGAGCAGTACTTC. Its translation is CAVREGSSSYEQYF.

J is TRBJ2-7 and V is TRBV5-1, with D hard to call. The CDR3 has 15 amino acids. Germline V CDR1 and CDR2: SGHRS, YFSETQ. V dropped 3 bases and J dropped 0 bases, with 13 bases sitting between them. Here the CDR3 reads CASSSPQESSYEQYF. The CDR3 DNA follows: TGCGCCAGCAGCTCTCCTCAGGAAAGCTCCTACGAGCAGTACTTC. Full variable domain (remainder filled in from reference TRBV5-1 and TRBJ2-7): KAGVTQTPRYLIKTRGQQVTLSCSPISGHRSVSWYQQTPGQGLQFLFEYFSETQRNKGNFPGRFSGRQFSNSRSEMNVSTLELGDSALYLCASSSPQESSYEQYFGPGTRLTVT.

The genes are TRBV4-3 and TRBJ1-2; D is ambiguous. Germline-derived CDR1 and CDR2 are LGHNA and YSLEER. The CDR3 length is 14 residues. The V and J ends lost 0 bases and 0 bases respectively, with 5 bases between them. This chain's CDR3 is CASSQDQTNYGYTF. In nucleotides, the CDR3 is TGCGCCAGCAGCCAAGATCAAACTAACTATGGCTACACCTTC.